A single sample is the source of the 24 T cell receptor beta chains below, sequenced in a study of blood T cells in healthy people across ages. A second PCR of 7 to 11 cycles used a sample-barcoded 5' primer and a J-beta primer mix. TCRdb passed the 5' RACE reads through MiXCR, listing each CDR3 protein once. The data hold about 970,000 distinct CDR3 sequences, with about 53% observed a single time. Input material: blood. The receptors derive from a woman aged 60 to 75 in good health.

CDR3 bases: TGTGCCAGCAGCGTAATGAGGACTAGCGGGACAGAGACCCAGTACTTC. Protein: CASSVMRTSGTETQYF. The chain has TRBV11-2 and TRBJ2-7; TRBD2 aligns across 12 bases. The J call may be in error: the DNA end matches TRBJ2-5 better. CDR3 length: 16 amino acids. From germline, CDR1 is SGHAT and CDR2 FQNNGV.

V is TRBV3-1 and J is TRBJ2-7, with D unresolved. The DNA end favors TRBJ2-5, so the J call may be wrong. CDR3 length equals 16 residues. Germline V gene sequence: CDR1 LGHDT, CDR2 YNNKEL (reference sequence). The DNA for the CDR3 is TGTGCCAGCAGCCTCCCCACGGGCGCACTCCCGGGGACCCAGTACTTC. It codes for CASSLPTGALPGTQYF.

The CDR3 reads CSATKIGQGISYEQYF. The CDR3 DNA is TGCAGTGCTACAAAGATCGGACAGGGGATTTCGTACGAGCAGTACTTC. The chain joins TRBV20-1 to TRBJ2-7, with 9 bases lining up with TRBD1. CDR1 and CDR2 from the germline V gene are DFQATT and SNEGSKA (reference sequence). The CDR3 has 16 amino acids. V dropped 4 bases and J dropped 4; count of bases not matched to a gene: 14.

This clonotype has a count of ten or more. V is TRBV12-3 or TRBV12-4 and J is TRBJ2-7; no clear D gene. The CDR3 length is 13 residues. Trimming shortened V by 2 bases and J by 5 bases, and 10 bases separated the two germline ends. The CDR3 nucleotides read TGTGCCAGCAGTTTATTTACGGGCAACGAGCAGTACTTC. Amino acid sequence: CASSLFTGNEQYF.

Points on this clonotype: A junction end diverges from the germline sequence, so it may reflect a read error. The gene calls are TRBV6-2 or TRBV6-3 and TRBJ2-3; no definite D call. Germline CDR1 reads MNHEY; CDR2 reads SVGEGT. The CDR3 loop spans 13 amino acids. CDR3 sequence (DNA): TGTGCCAGCAGTGACTCGAGAGCGGATACGCAGTATTTT. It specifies CASSDSRADTQYF.

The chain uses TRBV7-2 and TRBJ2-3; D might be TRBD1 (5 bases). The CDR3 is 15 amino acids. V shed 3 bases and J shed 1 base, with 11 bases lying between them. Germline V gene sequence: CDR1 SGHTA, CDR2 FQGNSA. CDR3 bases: TGTGCCAGCAGCTTCCGCTTGACAGGCACAGATACGCAGTATTTT. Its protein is CASSFRLTGTDTQYF.

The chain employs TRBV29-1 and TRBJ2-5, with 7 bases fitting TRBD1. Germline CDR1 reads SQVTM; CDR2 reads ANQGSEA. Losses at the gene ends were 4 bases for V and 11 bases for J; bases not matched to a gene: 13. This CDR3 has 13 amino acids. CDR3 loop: CSVGQGEWDEQYF. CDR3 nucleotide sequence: TGCAGCGTTGGACAGGGTGAATGGGATGAGCAGTACTTC.

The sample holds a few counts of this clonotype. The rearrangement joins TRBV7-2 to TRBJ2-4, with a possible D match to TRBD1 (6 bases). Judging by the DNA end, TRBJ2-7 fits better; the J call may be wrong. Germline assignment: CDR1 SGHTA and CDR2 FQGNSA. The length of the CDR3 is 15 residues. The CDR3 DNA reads TGTGCCAGCAGCTTACGACAGGCGGTTAGGGGCGAGCAGTACTTC. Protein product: CASSLRQAVRGEQYF.

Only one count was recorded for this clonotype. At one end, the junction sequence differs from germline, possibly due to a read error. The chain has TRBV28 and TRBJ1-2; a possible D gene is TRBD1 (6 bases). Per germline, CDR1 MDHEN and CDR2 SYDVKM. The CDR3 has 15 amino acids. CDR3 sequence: CAGSPSSHRVYGYTF. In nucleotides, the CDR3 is TGTGCCGGCAGCCCGAGTTCCCACAGGGTCTATGGCTACACCTTC.

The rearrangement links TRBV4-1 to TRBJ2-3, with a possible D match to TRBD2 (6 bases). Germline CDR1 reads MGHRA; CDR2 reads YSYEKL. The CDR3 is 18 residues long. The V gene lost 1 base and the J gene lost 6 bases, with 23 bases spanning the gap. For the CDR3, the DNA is TGCGCCAGCAGCCAAGCTCCCCCCCGAAGCGACAGCGGGGATACGCAGTATTTT. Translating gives CASSQAPPRSDSGDTQYF.

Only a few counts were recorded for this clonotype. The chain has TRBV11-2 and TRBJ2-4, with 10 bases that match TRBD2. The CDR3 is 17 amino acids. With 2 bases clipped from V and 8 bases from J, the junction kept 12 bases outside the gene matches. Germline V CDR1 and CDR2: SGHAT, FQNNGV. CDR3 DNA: TGTGCCAGCAGCTTAATTTCGGCTAGCGGGAGTAGGGACATTCAGTACTTC. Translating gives CASSLISASGSRDIQYF.

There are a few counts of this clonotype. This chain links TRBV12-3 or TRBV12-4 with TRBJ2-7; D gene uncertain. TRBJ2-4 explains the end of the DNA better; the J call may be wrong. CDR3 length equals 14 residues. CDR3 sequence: CASSPVKGMHIQYF. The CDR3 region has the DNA TGTGCCAGCAGCCCCGTTAAGGGTATGCACATTCAGTACTTC.

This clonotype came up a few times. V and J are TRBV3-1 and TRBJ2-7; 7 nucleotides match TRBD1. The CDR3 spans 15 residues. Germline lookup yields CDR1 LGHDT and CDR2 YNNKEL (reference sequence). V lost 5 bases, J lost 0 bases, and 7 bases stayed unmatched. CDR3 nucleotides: TGTGCCAGCAGCTCCGGACAGGCCAACTCCTACGAGCAGTACTTC. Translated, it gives CASSSGQANSYEQYF.

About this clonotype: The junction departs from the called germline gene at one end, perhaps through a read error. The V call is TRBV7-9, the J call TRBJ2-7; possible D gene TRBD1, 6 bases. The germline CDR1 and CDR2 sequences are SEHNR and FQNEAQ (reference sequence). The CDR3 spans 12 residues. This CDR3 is CVSSASGDKEYF. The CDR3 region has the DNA TGTGTCAGCAGCGCCTCCGGGGACAAAGAGTACTTC.

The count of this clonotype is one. CDR3 residues: CASSQDISGSGEQFF. The CDR3, as DNA: TGTGCCAGCAGCCAAGACATTAGCGGGAGTGGTGAGCAGTTCTTC. The chain couples TRBV3-1 to TRBJ2-1; TRBD2 matches at 9 bases. Germline V CDR1 and CDR2: LGHDT, YNNKEL (reference sequence). This CDR3 comprises 15 residues. The V and J ends lost 0 bases and 9 bases, in that order; junction bases with no gene match: 6.

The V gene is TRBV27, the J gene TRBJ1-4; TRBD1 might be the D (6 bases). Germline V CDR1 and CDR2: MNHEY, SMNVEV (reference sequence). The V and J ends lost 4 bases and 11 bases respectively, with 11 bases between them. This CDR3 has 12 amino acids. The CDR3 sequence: CASSSTGKKLFF. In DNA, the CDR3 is TGTGCCAGCAGTTCAACAGGGAAGAAACTGTTTTTT.

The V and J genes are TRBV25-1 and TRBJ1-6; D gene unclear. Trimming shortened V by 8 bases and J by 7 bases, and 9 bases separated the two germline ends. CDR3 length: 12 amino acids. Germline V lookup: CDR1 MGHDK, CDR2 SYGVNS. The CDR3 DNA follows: TGTGCCAGCTCCCCTGGGAATTCACCCCTCCACTTT. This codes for CASSPGNSPLHF.

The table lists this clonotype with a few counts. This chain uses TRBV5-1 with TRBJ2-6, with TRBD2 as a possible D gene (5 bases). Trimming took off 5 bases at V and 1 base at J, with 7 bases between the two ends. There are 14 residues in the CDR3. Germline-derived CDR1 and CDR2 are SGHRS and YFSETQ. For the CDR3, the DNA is TGCGCCAGCAGGCCGGGATCTGGGGCCAACGTCCTGACTTTC. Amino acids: CASRPGSGANVLTF. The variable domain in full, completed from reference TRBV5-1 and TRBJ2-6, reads KAGVTQTPRYLIKTRGQQVTLSCSPISGHRSVSWYQQTPGQGLQFLFEYFSETQRNKGNFPGRFSGRQFSNSRSEMNVSTLELGDSALYLCASRPGSGANVLTFGAGSRLTVL.

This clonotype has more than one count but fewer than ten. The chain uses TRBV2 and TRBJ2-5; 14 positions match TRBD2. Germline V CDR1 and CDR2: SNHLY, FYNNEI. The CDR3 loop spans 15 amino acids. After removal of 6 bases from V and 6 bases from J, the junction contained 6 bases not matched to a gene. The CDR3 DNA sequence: TGTGCCAGCAGGGGGACTAGCGGGAGTCCGAAGACCCAGTACTTC. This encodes CASRGTSGSPKTQYF.

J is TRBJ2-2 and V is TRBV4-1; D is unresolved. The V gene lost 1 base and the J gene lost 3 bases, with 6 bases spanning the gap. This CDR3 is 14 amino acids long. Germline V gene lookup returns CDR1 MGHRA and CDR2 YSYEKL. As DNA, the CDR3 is TGCGCCAGCAGCCAAGTTCCAGACACCGGGGAGCTGTTTTTT. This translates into CASSQVPDTGELFF.

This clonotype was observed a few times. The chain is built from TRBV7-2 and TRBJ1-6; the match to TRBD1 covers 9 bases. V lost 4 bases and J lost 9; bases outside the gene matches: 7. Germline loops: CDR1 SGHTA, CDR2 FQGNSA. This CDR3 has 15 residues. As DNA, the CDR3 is TGTGCCAGCAGCTCAAAGACAGGGGGTGGTTCACCCCTCCACTTT. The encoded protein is CASSSKTGGGSPLHF.

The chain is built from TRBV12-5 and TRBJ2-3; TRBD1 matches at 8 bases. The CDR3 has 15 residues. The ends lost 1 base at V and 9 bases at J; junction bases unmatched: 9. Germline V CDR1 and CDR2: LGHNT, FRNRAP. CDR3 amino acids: CASGLGQGALNTQYF. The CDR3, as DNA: TGTGCTAGTGGTTTGGGCCAGGGGGCCTTGAACACGCAGTATTTT.

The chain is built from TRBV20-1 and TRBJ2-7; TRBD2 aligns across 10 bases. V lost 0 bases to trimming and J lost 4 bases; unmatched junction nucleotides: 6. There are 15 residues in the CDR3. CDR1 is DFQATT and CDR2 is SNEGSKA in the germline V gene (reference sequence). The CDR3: CSARDPSGRLYEQYF. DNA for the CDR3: TGCAGTGCTAGAGATCCTAGCGGGAGACTTTACGAGCAGTACTTC.

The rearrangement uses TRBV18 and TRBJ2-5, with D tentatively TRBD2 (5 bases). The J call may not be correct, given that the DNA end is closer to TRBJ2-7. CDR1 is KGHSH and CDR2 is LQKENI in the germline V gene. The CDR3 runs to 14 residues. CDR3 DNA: TGTGCCAGCTCAAGCGCCTTCGGGGTTTACGAGCAGTACTTC. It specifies CASSSAFGVYEQYF.